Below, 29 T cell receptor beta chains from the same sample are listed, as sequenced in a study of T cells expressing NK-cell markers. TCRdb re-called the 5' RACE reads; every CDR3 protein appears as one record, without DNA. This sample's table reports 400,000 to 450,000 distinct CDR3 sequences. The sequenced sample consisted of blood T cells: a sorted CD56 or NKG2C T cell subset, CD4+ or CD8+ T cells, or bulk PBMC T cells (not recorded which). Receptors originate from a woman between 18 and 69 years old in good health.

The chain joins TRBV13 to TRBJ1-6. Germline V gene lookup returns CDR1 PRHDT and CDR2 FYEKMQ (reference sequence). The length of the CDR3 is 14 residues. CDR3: CASSNRVNSSPLHF.

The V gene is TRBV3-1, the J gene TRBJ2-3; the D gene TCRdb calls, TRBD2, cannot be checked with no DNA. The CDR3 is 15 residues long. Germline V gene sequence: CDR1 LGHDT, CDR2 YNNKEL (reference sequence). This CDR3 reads CASSSRGTRQDTQYF.

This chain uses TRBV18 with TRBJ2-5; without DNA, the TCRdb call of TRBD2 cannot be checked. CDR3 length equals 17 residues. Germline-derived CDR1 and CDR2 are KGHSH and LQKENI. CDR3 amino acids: CASSPLLADNPWETQYF. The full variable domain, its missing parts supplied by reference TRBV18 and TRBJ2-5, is NAGVMQNPRHLVRRRGQEARLRCSPMKGHSHVYWYRQLPEEGLKFMVYLQKENIIDESGMPKERFSAEFPKEGPSILRIQQVVRGDSAAYFCASSPLLADNPWETQYFGPGTRLLVL.

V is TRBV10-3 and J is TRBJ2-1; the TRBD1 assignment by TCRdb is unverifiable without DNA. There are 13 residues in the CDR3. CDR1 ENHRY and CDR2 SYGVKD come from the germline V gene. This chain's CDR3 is CAIKLDSDNEQFF.

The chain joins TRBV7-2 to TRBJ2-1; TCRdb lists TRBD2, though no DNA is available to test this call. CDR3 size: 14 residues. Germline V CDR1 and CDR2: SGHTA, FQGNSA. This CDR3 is CASSLVASGALGFF.

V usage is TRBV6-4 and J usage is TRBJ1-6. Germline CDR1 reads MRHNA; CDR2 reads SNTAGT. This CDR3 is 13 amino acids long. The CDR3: CASSERVNSPLHF.

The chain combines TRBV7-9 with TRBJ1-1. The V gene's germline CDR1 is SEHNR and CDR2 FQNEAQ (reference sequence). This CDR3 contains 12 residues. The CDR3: CASSPPAGEAFF.

The CDR3 here is CASSSPQYSGESTDTQYF. The chain has TRBV5-4 and TRBJ2-3; the D call from TCRdb, TRBD2, cannot be confirmed without DNA. Germline values: CDR1 SGHNT, CDR2 YYREEE (reference sequence). CDR3 length: 18 amino acids.

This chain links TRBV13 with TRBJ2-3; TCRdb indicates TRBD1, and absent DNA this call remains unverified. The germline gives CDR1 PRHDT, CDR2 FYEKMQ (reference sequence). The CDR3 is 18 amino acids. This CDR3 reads CASSFDKGVSSSTDTQYF.

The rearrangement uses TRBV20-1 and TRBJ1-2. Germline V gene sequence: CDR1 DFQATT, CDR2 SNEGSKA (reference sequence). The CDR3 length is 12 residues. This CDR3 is CSSRWGGYGYTF.

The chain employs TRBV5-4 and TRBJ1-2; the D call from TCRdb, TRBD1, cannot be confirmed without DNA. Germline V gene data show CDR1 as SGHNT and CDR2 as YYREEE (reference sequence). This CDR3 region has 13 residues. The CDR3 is CASSSKGNYGYTF.

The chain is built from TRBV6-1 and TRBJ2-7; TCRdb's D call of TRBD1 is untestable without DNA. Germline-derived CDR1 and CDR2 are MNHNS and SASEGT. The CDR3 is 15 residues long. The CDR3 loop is CASSPDTGVSYEQYF.

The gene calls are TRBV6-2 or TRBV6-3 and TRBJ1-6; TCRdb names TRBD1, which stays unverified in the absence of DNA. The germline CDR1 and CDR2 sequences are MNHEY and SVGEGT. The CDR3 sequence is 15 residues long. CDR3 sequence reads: CASRPSQGANSPLHF.

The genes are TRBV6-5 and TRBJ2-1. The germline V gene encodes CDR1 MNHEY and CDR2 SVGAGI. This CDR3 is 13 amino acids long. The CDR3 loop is CASSYTAWDEQFF.

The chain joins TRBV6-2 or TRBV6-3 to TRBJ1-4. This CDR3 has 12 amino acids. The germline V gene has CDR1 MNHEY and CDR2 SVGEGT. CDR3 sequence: CASKTRRGKLFF.

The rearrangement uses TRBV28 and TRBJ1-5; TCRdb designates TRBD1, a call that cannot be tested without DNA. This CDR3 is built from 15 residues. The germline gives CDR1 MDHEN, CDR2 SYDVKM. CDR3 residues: CASIPRQGASQPQHF.

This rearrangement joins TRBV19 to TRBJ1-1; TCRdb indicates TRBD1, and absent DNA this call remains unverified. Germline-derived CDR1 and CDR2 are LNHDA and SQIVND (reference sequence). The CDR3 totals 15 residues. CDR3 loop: CASSASGTMNTEAFF.

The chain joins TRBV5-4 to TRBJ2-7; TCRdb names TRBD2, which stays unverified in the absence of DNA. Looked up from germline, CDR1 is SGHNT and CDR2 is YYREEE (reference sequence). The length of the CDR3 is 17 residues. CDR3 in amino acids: CASSTGTPNRVSYEQYF. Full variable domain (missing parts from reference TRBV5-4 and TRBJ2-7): ETGVTQSPTHLIKTRGQQVTLRCSSQSGHNTVSWYQQALGQGPQFIFQYYREEENGRGNFPPRFSGLQFPNYSSELNVNALELDDSALYLCASSTGTPNRVSYEQYFGPGTRLTVT.

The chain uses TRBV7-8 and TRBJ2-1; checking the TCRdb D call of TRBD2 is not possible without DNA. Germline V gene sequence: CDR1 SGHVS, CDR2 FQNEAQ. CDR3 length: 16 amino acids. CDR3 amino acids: CASSLGLARRIDEQFF.

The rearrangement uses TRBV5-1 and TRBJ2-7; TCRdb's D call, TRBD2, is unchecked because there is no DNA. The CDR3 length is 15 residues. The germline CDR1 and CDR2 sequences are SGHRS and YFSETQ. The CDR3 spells CASSHSGGITYEQYF.

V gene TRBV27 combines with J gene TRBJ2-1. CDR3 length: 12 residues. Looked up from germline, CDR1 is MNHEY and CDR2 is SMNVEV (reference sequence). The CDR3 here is CASSLGFDEQFF.

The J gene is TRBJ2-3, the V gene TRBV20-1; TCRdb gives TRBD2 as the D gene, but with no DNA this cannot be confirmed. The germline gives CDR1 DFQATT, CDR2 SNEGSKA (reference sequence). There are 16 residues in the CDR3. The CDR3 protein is CSASPIAGGPADTQYF.

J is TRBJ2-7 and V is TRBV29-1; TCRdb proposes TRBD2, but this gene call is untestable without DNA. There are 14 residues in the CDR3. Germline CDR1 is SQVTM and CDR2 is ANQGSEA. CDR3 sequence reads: CSVAGTSGSYEQYF.

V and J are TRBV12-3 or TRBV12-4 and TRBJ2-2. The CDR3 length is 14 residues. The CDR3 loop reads CASSVSTNTGELFF.

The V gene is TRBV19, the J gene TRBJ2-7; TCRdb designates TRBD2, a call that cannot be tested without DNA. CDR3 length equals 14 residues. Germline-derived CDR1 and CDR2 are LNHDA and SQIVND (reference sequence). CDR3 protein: CASSWTTNSYEQYF.

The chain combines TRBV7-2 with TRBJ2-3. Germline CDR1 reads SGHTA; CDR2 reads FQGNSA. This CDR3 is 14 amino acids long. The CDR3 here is CASSLAGVVDTQYF.

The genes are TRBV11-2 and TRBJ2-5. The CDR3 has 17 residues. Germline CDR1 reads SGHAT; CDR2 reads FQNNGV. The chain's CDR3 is CASSLGLAGGTQETQYF.

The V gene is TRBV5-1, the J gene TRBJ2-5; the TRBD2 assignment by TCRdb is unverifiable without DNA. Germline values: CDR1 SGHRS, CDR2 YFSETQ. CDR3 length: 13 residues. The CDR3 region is CASRLADEETQYF.

The CDR3 is CASSGINAGEKLFF. This sequence joins TRBV19 and TRBJ1-4. Germline CDR1 LNHDA, CDR2 SQIVND (reference sequence). The CDR3 is made up of 14 amino acids.